This record looks at one TCR beta chain sequence and its context. Its target is unknown. The data derive from a study of Graves' ophthalmopathy and Graves' hyperthyroidism. Study context: Investigators collected peripheral blood at initial diagnosis, before any treatment was given.

Lactation, pregnancy, uncontrolled infections and other autoimmune diseases were all grounds for excluding patients. PBMCs came from 10 ml of fresh peripheral blood. From RNA, the CDR3 regions of TCR beta chains were amplified and sequenced. HTBI primers served in a first-round RT-PCR, which a second-round multiplex PCR followed. TCRdb itself ran the multiplex PCR reads through MiXCR, one entry per CDR3 protein. The sample carries hundreds of thousands of distinct CDR3 sequences, 22% recorded once. There are 16 residues in the CDR3. The V gene end was trimmed by 3 bases and the J gene end by 4 bases; junction bases not matched to a gene: 7. Regarding the study as a whole: Discrimination between ophthalmopathy and stable hyperthyroidism by a 13-signature model showed about 85% sensitivity and roughly 80% specificity.

Sequenced input: peripheral blood. This receptor was identified in a woman between 18 and 29 years old with stable Graves' hyperthyroidism. Some clones in this sample may be carry-over from other donors' samples. The V gene is TRBV12-3 or TRBV12-4, the J gene TRBJ2-5, with TRBD2 matching 11 bases. CDR3 amino acids: CASSFGLAGFGETQYF. The CDR3 nucleotides are TGTGCCAGCAGTTTTGGACTAGCGGGCTTTGGAGAGACCCAGTACTTC.